These 8 T cell receptor beta chains were sequenced from one sample in a study of blood T cell repertoires in COVID-19. Only in-frame clones appear in the TCRdb table, and some are missing; sequencing was by immunoSEQ multiplex PCR. Here the sample spans 140,000 to 150,000 clones, 84% being singletons. Source material: peripheral blood. These receptors all stem from a human donor in a cohort sampled during active COVID-19.

This chain uses TRBV19 with TRBJ1-2, with D possibly matching TRBD1 (6 bases). This CDR3 contains 15 residues. V was pared by 5 bases and J by 8 bases, with 21 bases between. From germline, CDR1 is LNHDA and CDR2 SQIVND (reference sequence). CDR3 nucleotides: TGTGCCAGTAGTCCCTTTGTGGACAGCCTACTGGGCTACACCTTC. This codes for CASSPFVDSLLGYTF.

V usage is TRBV18 and J usage is TRBJ1-5, with 8 bases aligning to TRBD1. Germline V gene lookup returns CDR1 KGHSH and CDR2 LQKENI. The CDR3 covers 14 residues. V lost 4 bases and J lost 9; bases outside the gene matches: 8. The CDR3 nucleotides read TGTGCCAGCTCACTCGACAGGGGAGCAGGGCCCCAGCATTTT. Encoded protein: CASSLDRGAGPQHF.

The chain links TRBV9 to TRBJ2-2, with D tentatively TRBD1 (6 bases). The germline gives CDR1 SGDLS, CDR2 YYNGEE. V lost 0 bases and J 5 bases, leaving 11 bases between the germline ends. The CDR3 extends over 15 amino acids. CDR3 bases: TGTGCCAGCAGCGTAGCAGGGGCCCCGACCGGGGAGCTGTTTTTT. Amino acid sequence: CASSVAGAPTGELFF.

The gene calls are TRBV9 and TRBJ2-1, with D tentatively TRBD2 (7 bases). The CDR3 loop spans 14 amino acids. V lost 0 bases, J lost 8 bases, and 12 bases lay in between. Germline CDR1 is SGDLS and CDR2 is YYNGEE. The CDR3 region is CASSVEGEGDEQFF. CDR3 sequence (DNA): TGTGCCAGCAGCGTAGAGGGGGAGGGCGATGAGCAGTTCTTC.

V usage is TRBV7-7 and J usage is TRBJ2-5; 8 bases agree with TRBD1. Trimming cost V 5 bases and J 5 bases; bases outside gene matches: 4. The germline V gene has CDR1 SSHAT and CDR2 FNYEAQ (reference sequence). The CDR3 sequence is 13 residues long. This chain's CDR3 is CASSGTGTETQYF. The CDR3, as DNA: TGTGCCAGCAGCGGGACAGGCACCGAGACCCAGTACTTC.

V and J are TRBV7-9 and TRBJ2-1; the match to TRBD2 covers 7 bases. Germline V gene lookup returns CDR1 SEHNR and CDR2 FQNEAQ (reference sequence). The junction had 1 base not matched to a gene; V was cut back by 3 bases and J by 2 bases. CDR3 length: 14 amino acids. The CDR3 region is CASSFAGAYNEQFF. The CDR3, as DNA: TGTGCCAGCAGCTTCGCGGGAGCCTACAATGAGCAGTTCTTC.

The rearrangement links TRBV5-4 to TRBJ1-1, with 7 positions matching TRBD1. The V gene end was trimmed by 4 bases and the J gene end by 1 base; junction bases not matched to a gene: 10. In germline, CDR1 is SGHNT, CDR2 YYREEE (reference sequence). The CDR3 extends over 16 amino acids. The CDR3 loop reads CASSPRRGQGNTEAFF. The CDR3 DNA follows: TGTGCCAGCAGCCCTCGAAGGGGGCAGGGGAACACTGAAGCTTTCTTT.

The chain is built from TRBV11-2 and TRBJ2-3; 9 nucleotides align to TRBD2. Germline CDR1 is SGHAT and CDR2 is FQNNGV. V lost 2 bases to trimming and J lost 2 bases; unmatched junction nucleotides: 5. There are 16 residues in the CDR3. As DNA, the CDR3 is TGTGCCAGCAGCTTATTCCGCGGGGGGGACACAGATACGCAGTATTTT. Translated: CASSLFRGGDTDTQYF.